This note documents a single T cell receptor (beta chain) sequence. The CDR3 spans 12 residues. Trimming shortened V by 8 bases and J by 2 bases, and 10 bases separated the two germline ends. This sample was included in a study of blood T cell repertoires in COVID-19. Study overall: PBMCs, B-cell-depleted T cells, or T cells were the source of the cDNA or gDNA that made up the material.

Source study methods: Reference gene primers were amplified, and this amplification served to estimate nucleated cell counts. Only in-frame clones appear in the TCRdb table, and some are missing; sequencing was by immunoSEQ multiplex PCR. Clone size and V and J calls were adopted from that table, with D and trimming inferred from the DNA. The sample consists of 30,000 to 40,000 clones, approximately 81% of them appearing once. The sequencing input was peripheral blood. V is TRBV12-3 or TRBV12-4 and J is TRBJ2-7; possible D gene TRBD1, 6 bases. The clonotype originates from a man aged 55 to 70 in a cohort sampled during active COVID-19. The CDR3 region has the DNA TGTGCCAGCGGGGGCTCGACCTACGAGCAGTACTTC. This codes for CASGGSTYEQYF.